This T cell receptor beta chain was sequenced during a study of low-dose radiotherapy and immunotherapy resistance in tumors. Overall study: The regimen for patients comprised intravenous nivolumab 240 mg every two weeks plus intravenous ipilimumab 1 mg/kg every six weeks. Patients received 300 mg of oral aspirin each day across four cycles, commencing on cycle 1 day 1.

With a constant-region primer and a V-primer adapter, TCRs were subjected to about 20 PCR cycles of amplification. TCRdb recomputed calls from the reads with MiXCR, one row per CDR3 protein. The sample lists approximately 52,000 distinct CDR3 sequences, around a third occurring once. Sample share makes this clonotype medium-sized. As to time point: after trial treatment. Treatment indicated: LDRT plus nivolumab, ipilimumab, low-dose cyclophosphamide and aspirin (RACIN trial). Trimming removed 5 bases from V and 0 bases from J; junction bases left unmatched: 7. Germline CDR1 and CDR2: SGHNT and YYREEE (reference sequence). The length of the CDR3 is 15 residues.

Source: PBMCs, taken after low-dose radiotherapy plus immunotherapy. The genes are TRBV5-4 and TRBJ2-5, with 7 bases lining up with TRBD1. The clonotype originates from a male donor with rectosigmoid adenocarcinoma. In DNA, the CDR3 is TGTGCCAGCAGGGCCGGGACAGAAAACCAAGAGACCCAGTACTTC. Translation: CASRAGTENQETQYF.